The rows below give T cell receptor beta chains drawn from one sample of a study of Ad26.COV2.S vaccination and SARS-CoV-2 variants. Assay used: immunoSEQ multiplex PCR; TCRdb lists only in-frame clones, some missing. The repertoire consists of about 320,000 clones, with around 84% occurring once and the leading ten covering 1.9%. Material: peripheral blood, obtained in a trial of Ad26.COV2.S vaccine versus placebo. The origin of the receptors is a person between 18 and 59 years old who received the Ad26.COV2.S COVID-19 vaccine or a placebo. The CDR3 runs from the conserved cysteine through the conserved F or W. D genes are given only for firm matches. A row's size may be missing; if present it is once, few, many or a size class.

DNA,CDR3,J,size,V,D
TGTGCCTGGAGTTTCAGACAGGGGGTTCCCTCCTATAATTCACCCCTCCACTTT,CAWSFRQGVPSYNSPLHF,TRBJ1-6,.,TRBV30,TRBD1
TGTGCCAGCATTCCCCCTTCTGGACTAGCGGGGGCCGGGGAGACCCAGTACTTC,CASIPPSGLAGAGETQYF,TRBJ2-5,.,TRBV2,TRBD2
TGTGCCAGCAGGACAGGGCGTGGGGCCAAAAACATTCAGTACTTC,CASRTGRGAKNIQYF,TRBJ2-4,few,TRBV6-5,TRBD1
TGCGCCATTCCGTTCAACAGGTTAAAAGCTTTCTTT,CAIPFNRLKAFF,TRBJ1-1,.,TRBV10-1,.
TGTGCCAGCAGTGAAGGGGACACGGGAGGCTATGGCTACACCTTC,CASSEGDTGGYGYTF,TRBJ1-2,.,TRBV2,.
TGTGCCAGCAGTGAGGGCCTATTGCAGGAAAAACTGTTTTTT,CASSEGLLQEKLFF,TRBJ1-4,.,TRBV6-1,.
TGTGCCTGGCGCCGGGAACAATATGGCTACACCTTC,CAWRREQYGYTF,TRBJ1-2,.,TRBV30,.
TGTGCCTGGAGTGAGGGGTTGTATGGCTACACCTTC,CAWSEGLYGYTF,TRBJ1-2,few,TRBV30,.
TGCGCCAGCAGCCAGGACCCTAGCGGTCTTAGGGACGAGCAGTACTTC,CASSQDPSGLRDEQYF,TRBJ2-7,.,TRBV4-1,TRBD2
TGTGCCAGCAGCTCAACGGGGGGCCAACATAATGAGCAGTTCTTC,CASSSTGGQHNEQFF,TRBJ2-1,.,TRBV11-3,.
TGTGCCAGCAGCCAAGCCTACCTAGACAGAACTGCTAACTATGGCTACACCTTC,CASSQAYLDRTANYGYTF,TRBJ1-2,.,TRBV3-1/TRBV3-2,.
TGTGCCAGCAGCCCACTGTCAACTAATGAAAAACTGTTTTTT,CASSPLSTNEKLFF,TRBJ1-4,once,TRBV3-1/TRBV3-2,.
TGTGCCAGCTCAGGCCGCAGGGGAGATACGCAGTATTTT,CASSGRRGDTQYF,TRBJ2-3,.,TRBV2,.
TGTGCCAGCAGTTACCCGAGGGGAATAGCGGGCACAGATACGCAGTATTTT,CASSYPRGIAGTDTQYF,TRBJ2-3,.,TRBV6-2/TRBV6-3,.
TGTGCCAGCAGCCCAAAGGGGCAGGGCAGCACAGATACGCAGTATTTT,CASSPKGQGSTDTQYF,TRBJ2-3,.,TRBV7-3,.
TGTGCCAGTAGTTTCCGACAGGTAGGCTATAATTCACCCCTCCACTTT,CASSFRQVGYNSPLHF,TRBJ1-6,once,TRBV19,.
TGCGCCAGCAGCGAGAGCGGGGGGGCGGAGGAGACCCAGTACTTC,CASSESGGAEETQYF,TRBJ2-5,.,TRBV5-1,TRBD2
TGTGCCAGCACCTTCCTTACCCCTCGGGGGGAGACCCAGTACTTC,CASTFLTPRGETQYF,TRBJ2-5,.,TRBV6-5,.
TGTGCCAGTAGTCCAGGGGGAGCGCTGAATGAAAAACTGTTTTTT,CASSPGGALNEKLFF,TRBJ1-4,.,TRBV19,TRBD1
TGTGGTTCGAGGGGGGTTGCGATACGAGAGCAGTACTTC,CGSRGVAIREQYF,TRBJ2-7,.,TRBV11-2,.
TGTGCCAGCAGCTTAGATTCGGGACAGGCTGAAGCTTTCTTT,CASSLDSGQAEAFF,TRBJ1-1,.,TRBV11-2,TRBD1
TGCGCCAGCAGCTCTACCAAGGACACTGAAGCTTTCTTT,CASSSTKDTEAFF,TRBJ1-1,.,TRBV4-3,.
TGTGCCAGCAGTACAGGACAGGGTCACACCATATATTTT,CASSTGQGHTIYF,TRBJ1-3,.,TRBV6-5,TRBD1
TGTGCCAGTAGCGGGGTAATGAACACTGAAGCTTTCTTT,CASSGVMNTEAFF,TRBJ1-1,.,TRBV19,.
TGTGCCAGTAGTAGGGTGGCCGGGGAGCTGTTTTTT,CASSRVAGELFF,TRBJ2-2,.,TRBV19,.
TGTGCCAGCAGTCGCATTCTCGGCGGGGAGCTGTTTTTT,CASSRILGGELFF,TRBJ2-2,.,TRBV12-3/TRBV12-4,.
TGTGCCAGTAGTATGGAGTGGAACCAGCATTTT,CASSMEWNQHF,TRBJ1-5,.,TRBV19,.
TGTGCCAGCAGCTTATCGTCCGGGAGGGCAGATACGCAGTATTTT,CASSLSSGRADTQYF,TRBJ2-3,.,TRBV5-4,TRBD2
TGTGCCAGCAGTTACGGGGACACTGAAGCTTTCTTT,CASSYGDTEAFF,TRBJ1-1,.,TRBV6-6,.
TGCAGCGTCGGGGACGGTGGCTACACCTTC,CSVGDGGYTF,TRBJ1-2,.,TRBV29-1,.
TGTGCCAGCAGTTTTGCTCTCTACAATGAGCAGTTCTTC,CASSFALYNEQFF,TRBJ2-1,.,TRBV27,.
TGTGCCAGCAGCGCGGAGGGGGCTAGGCACACTGAAGCTTTCTTT,CASSAEGARHTEAFF,TRBJ1-1,.,TRBV21-1,.
TGTGCCAGCACGGGACACAGTTTGACCTACGAGCAGTACTTC,CASTGHSLTYEQYF,TRBJ2-7,.,TRBV6-5,.
TGTGCCAGCAGCTTATACTCGGGTGCTGGCTACACCTTC,CASSLYSGAGYTF,TRBJ1-2,.,TRBV7-2,.
TGTGCCAGTAGTCTCCCGGGACAGGGCTACGAGCAGTACTTC,CASSLPGQGYEQYF,TRBJ2-7,once,TRBV19,TRBD1
TGTGCCAGCAGCTCGACAGGGGGGACTGAAGCTTTCTTT,CASSSTGGTEAFF,TRBJ1-1,.,TRBV5-4,TRBD1
TGTGCCAGCACTTACAGCCTGAACACTGAAGCTTTCTTT,CASTYSLNTEAFF,TRBJ1-1,.,TRBV6-5,.
TGTGCCTGGAGCATCGCCGACAATCAGCCCCAGCATTTT,CAWSIADNQPQHF,TRBJ1-5,.,TRBV30,.
TGCGCCAGCAGCCGGGACAGGGGTGCTCAGCCCCAGCATTTT,CASSRDRGAQPQHF,TRBJ1-5,once,TRBV4-3,TRBD1
TGTGCCAGCAGTCCACGGCGCACAGATACGCAGTATTTT,CASSPRRTDTQYF,TRBJ2-3,.,TRBV7-3,.
TGTGCCTGGAGCAGGGGCCACACTGAAGCTTTCTTT,CAWSRGHTEAFF,TRBJ1-1,few,TRBV30,.
TGTGCCAGCGACCTGACAGGGGGCGGCTACGAGCAGTACTTC,CASDLTGGGYEQYF,TRBJ2-7,.,TRBV2,TRBD1
TGTGCCAGCAGCTTGGACAGTAAGGGGACCCAGTACTTC,CASSLDSKGTQYF,TRBJ2-5,.,TRBV5-6,.
TGTGCCAGCAGCTTGGGACAGAAGAACACTGAAGCTTTCTTT,CASSLGQKNTEAFF,TRBJ1-1,.,TRBV11-2,TRBD1
TGTGCCAGCACCGCGGACTTGGACACGGGGCAGTATTTT,CASTADLDTGQYF,TRBJ2-3,.,TRBV2,.
TGTGCCAGTAGTCTCACGGGGACGCAGGCTGGGGCCAACGTCCTGACTTTC,CASSLTGTQAGANVLTF,TRBJ2-6,.,TRBV19,.
TGTGCCACCAGCAGAGCAGGACTAGCGGGGGCCTACAATGAGCAGTTCTTC,CATSRAGLAGAYNEQFF,TRBJ2-1,few,TRBV15,TRBD2
TGCAGCGTGACAGGGTCTGGGGAAAAACTGTTTTTT,CSVTGSGEKLFF,TRBJ1-4,.,TRBV29-1,TRBD1
TGTGCCAGCAGCTTAAACTCCCCCAGGAGTACCTACGAGCAGTACTTC,CASSLNSPRSTYEQYF,TRBJ2-7,.,TRBV11-2,.
TGCAGTGCTAGTCGGGGGGTTAACAATGAGCAGTTCTTC,CSASRGVNNEQFF,TRBJ2-1,.,TRBV20-1,TRBD2
TGTGCCAGCAGCCAAGTTAGCAGGGAGACTGAAGCTTTCTTT,CASSQVSRETEAFF,TRBJ1-1,once,TRBV3-1/TRBV3-2,.
TGTGCCAGCAGCCGTTCGGTCCGGGAGGCCTACGAGCAGTACTTC,CASSRSVREAYEQYF,TRBJ2-7,few,TRBV13,TRBD2
TGCGCCAGCAGCACGTTTAATACAGGTCGTGACTATGGCTACACCTTC,CASSTFNTGRDYGYTF,TRBJ1-2,.,TRBV4-3,.
TGTGCCATCACCCCTCAAGGCTTCGGCTATGGCTACACCTTC,CAITPQGFGYGYTF,TRBJ1-2,few,TRBV10-3,.